The 32 T cell receptor beta chains listed next were all sequenced from one sample in a study of identical twins. In TCRdb, the 5' RACE reads were re-called with MiXCR into one record per CDR3 protein. The sample has hundreds of thousands of distinct CDR3 sequences, around 8.8% seen once. This same sample was also taken into another study, of yellow fever vaccine responses in identical twins.

The sequencing sample was made of memory (CD45RO+) T cells sorted from blood. These receptors were collected from a woman aged 18 to 35 in good health.

This clonotype has at least ten counts. The V gene is TRBV4-1, the J gene TRBJ1-5; D is perhaps TRBD1 (6 bases). This CDR3 has 13 residues. The ends were cut back, 1 base at V and 9 bases at J, with 10 bases in the middle. Germline V CDR1 and CDR2: MGHRA, YSYEKL. CDR3 DNA sequence: TGCGCCAGCAGCCAAGCCGAGGGGGGGCCCCAGCATTTT. Translation: CASSQAEGGPQHF.

The chain joins TRBV20-1 to TRBJ2-3; 8 nucleotides match TRBD2. The V gene's germline CDR1 is DFQATT and CDR2 SNEGSKA (reference sequence). J gave up 6 bases and V 2 bases, and 7 bases lay outside the gene matches. The CDR3 has 14 residues. The CDR3 loop is CSARLRGGVDTQYF. CDR3 bases: TGCAGTGCTAGACTCCGGGGGGGCGTGGATACGCAGTATTTT.

This clonotype was found many times. V is TRBV20-1 and J is TRBJ2-7, with D tentatively TRBD2 (5 bases). The length of the CDR3 is 12 residues. Germline-derived CDR1 and CDR2 are DFQATT and SNEGSKA (reference sequence). V was cut by 2 bases and J by 7 bases, with 12 bases left in between. The CDR3 loop is CSARWSGVEQYV. The CDR3 coding sequence is TGCAGTGCTAGATGGAGCGGCGTAGAGCAGTACGTC.

This clonotype was seen only a few times. This chain joins TRBV28 and TRBJ1-5, with a tentative D call TRBD1 (5 bases). V lost 5 bases and J lost 9, with 11 bases in between. The CDR3 is 12 residues long. Germline V gene sequence: CDR1 MDHEN, CDR2 SYDVKM. CDR3 sequence reads: CASSTPGGPQHF. As DNA, the CDR3 is TGTGCCAGCAGTACCCCCGGGGGGCCCCAGCATTTT. Filled out from reference TRBV28 and TRBJ1-5, the complete variable domain reads DVKVTQSSRYLVKRTGEKVFLECVQDMDHENMFWYRQDPGLGLRLIYFSYDVKMKEKGDIPEGYSVSREKKERFSLILESASTNQTSMYLCASSTPGGPQHFGDGTRLSIL.

The J gene is TRBJ2-6, the V gene TRBV7-2; D gene ambiguous. This CDR3 has 17 residues. Looked up from germline, CDR1 is SGHTA and CDR2 is FQGNSA. With 5 bases removed from V and 0 bases from J, the gap between germline ends came to 14 bases. For the CDR3, the DNA is TGTGCCAGCAGCATAACGGGTGTGAGCTCTGGGGCCAACGTCCTGACTTTC. Amino acids: CASSITGVSSGANVLTF. The complete variable domain, with remaining parts taken from reference TRBV7-2 and TRBJ2-6, reads GAGVSQSPSNKVTEKGKDVELRCDPISGHTALYWYRQSLGQGLEFLIYFQGNSAPDKSGLPSDRFSAERTGGSVSTLTIQRTQQEDSAVYLCASSITGVSSGANVLTFGAGSRLTVL.

Ten or more counts support this clonotype. The chain is built from TRBV2 and TRBJ1-2; tentative D call: TRBD1 (5 bases). The CDR3 consists of 13 residues. Germline-derived CDR1 and CDR2 are SNHLY and FYNNEI. V dropped 6 bases and J dropped 5 bases, with 13 bases sitting between them. The chain's CDR3 is CASSAGPYYGYTF. The CDR3 DNA is TGTGCCAGCAGCGCGGGACCCTATTATGGCTACACCTTC.

This clonotype was seen ten or more times. J is TRBJ2-7 and V is TRBV28; unclear D gene. Germline-derived CDR1 and CDR2 are MDHEN and SYDVKM. The V end was cut by 5 bases, the J end by 1 base, with 9 bases between. The CDR3 contains 13 residues. The CDR3 loop reads CASSMDMSYEQYV. The CDR3, as DNA: TGTGCCAGCAGTATGGATATGTCCTACGAGCAGTACGTC.

The chain recombines TRBV10-3 with TRBJ2-5, with no clear D. With 8 bases removed from V and 4 bases from J, the gap between germline ends came to 8 bases. Germline loops: CDR1 ENHRY, CDR2 SYGVKD. This CDR3 region has 11 residues. As DNA, the CDR3 is TGTGCCATCGTCAGAGGAGAGACCCAGTACTTC. It codes for CAIVRGETQYF.

The chain uses TRBV28 and TRBJ2-1; D gene uncertain. The CDR3 totals 14 residues. V lost 3 bases and J lost 3, with 9 bases in between. Germline V gene lookup returns CDR1 MDHEN and CDR2 SYDVKM. The CDR3 protein is CASSLDFSYNEQFF. The DNA of the CDR3 is TGTGCCAGCAGTTTGGATTTCAGCTACAATGAGCAGTTCTTC.

This clonotype showed up many times. This chain connects TRBV7-2 to TRBJ1-1; D not resolved. CDR1 is SGHTA and CDR2 is FQGNSA in the germline V gene. V lost 5 bases, J lost 5 bases, and 18 bases lay in between. The CDR3 runs 15 residues. CDR3 in amino acids: CASSRGEARGTEAFF. For the CDR3, the DNA is TGTGCCAGCAGCAGAGGAGAGGCAAGAGGAACTGAAGCTTTCTTT.

This clonotype came up many times. The CDR3 sequence is CATSTRQGGRNEQFF. CDR3 DNA: TGTGCCACCAGCACCAGACAGGGTGGGCGCAATGAGCAGTTCTTC. The V gene is TRBV15, the J gene TRBJ2-1, with 7 nucleotides matching TRBD1. The CDR3 is 15 amino acids. Germline V gives CDR1 LNHNV, CDR2 YYDKDF (reference sequence). The V gene end was trimmed by 4 bases and the J gene end by 6 bases; junction bases not matched to a gene: 9. Drawing the rest from reference TRBV15 and TRBJ2-1, the complete variable domain is DAMVIQNPRYQVTQFGKPVTLSCSQTLNHNVMYWYQQKSSQAPKLLFHYYDKDFNNEADTPDNFQSRRPNTSFCFLDIRSPGLGDTAMYLCATSTRQGGRNEQFFGPGTRLTVL.

The sample holds a few counts of this clonotype. The V gene is TRBV20-1, the J gene TRBJ2-3; tentative D call: TRBD1 (5 bases). V was shortened by 3 bases and J by 4 bases, with 17 bases between the two germline ends. CDR1 is DFQATT and CDR2 is SNEGSKA in the germline V gene (reference sequence). This CDR3 comprises 15 residues. The CDR3 is CSARNLRQSPDTQYF. The CDR3 DNA follows: TGCAGTGCTAGGAACCTTAGACAGAGCCCAGATACGCAGTATTTT.

CDR3 DNA: TGTGCCAGCAGCTTAGCCCCGAATGAGCAGTTCTTC. It encodes CASSLAPNEQFF. The chain carries TRBV7-9 and TRBJ2-1, with no clear D. The V gene's germline CDR1 is SEHNR and CDR2 FQNEAQ (reference sequence). This CDR3 spans 12 amino acids. V shed 0 bases and J shed 7 bases, with 4 bases lying between them.

This clonotype was seen many times. The CDR3 DNA sequence: TGCGCCAGCATTCGCGAGGGGGCCACAGATACGCAGTATTTT. Translated: CASIREGATDTQYF. This chain joins TRBV5-1 and TRBJ2-3, with 7 bases lining up with TRBD1. This CDR3 has 14 residues. Germline CDR1 is SGHRS and CDR2 is YFSETQ. Trimming took 6 bases from V and 2 from J; bases not matched to a gene: 6.

The CDR3 bases are TGTGCCATCAATAACATTACAGGGACATATGGCTACACCTTC. It is translated as CAINNITGTYGYTF. This chain links TRBV10-3 with TRBJ1-2; maybe TRBD1 (6 bases). The CDR3 has 14 amino acids. Germline-derived CDR1 and CDR2 are ENHRY and SYGVKD. Deletions cut 7 bases from V and 5 bases from J, with 17 bases between.

The genes are TRBV20-1 and TRBJ2-1; D might be TRBD2 (7 bases). In germline, CDR1 is DFQATT, CDR2 SNEGSKA (reference sequence). CDR3 length: 13 residues. V was trimmed by 2 bases and J by 8 bases, leaving 13 bases between them. This CDR3 is CSARRQGRDEQFF. The CDR3 nucleotides are TGCAGTGCTAGAAGGCAGGGGAGGGATGAGCAGTTCTTC.

This clonotype was seen a few times. The junction departs from the called germline gene at one end, perhaps through a read error. The V and J genes are TRBV4-1 and TRBJ1-1; 7 bases fit TRBD1. The CDR3 contains 14 residues. The germline CDR1 and CDR2 sequences are MGHRA and YSYEKL. Written as DNA, the CDR3 is TGCGCCAGCCGCCAGGGGGGCGTGGGAACTGAAGCTTTCTTT. Its protein product is CASRQGGVGTEAFF.

Ten or more counts support this clonotype. The rearrangement joins TRBV20-1 to TRBJ2-5; TRBD2 matches 7 bases. The CDR3 loop spans 15 amino acids. The germline V gene encodes CDR1 DFQATT and CDR2 SNEGSKA (reference sequence). V trimming: 1 base; J trimming: 2 bases; junction bases outside the gene matches: 7. As DNA, the CDR3 is TGCAGTGCTAGAGGAAGCTCGGGAGGACAAGAGACCCAGTACTTC. Amino acids: CSARGSSGGQETQYF.

This CDR3 is CASSTGRETQYF. CDR3 nucleotides: TGCGCCAGCAGTACAGGGCGGGAGACCCAGTACTTC. This rearrangement joins TRBV10-2 to TRBJ2-5, with D possibly being TRBD1 (6 bases). V was trimmed by 5 bases and J by 5 bases, leaving 9 bases between them. The CDR3 is made up of 12 amino acids. Per germline, CDR1 WSHSY and CDR2 SAAADI.

This clonotype has ten or more counts. The chain recombines TRBV5-1 with TRBJ2-7; no clear D. Per germline, CDR1 SGHRS and CDR2 YFSETQ. The CDR3 covers 14 residues. With 0 bases removed from V and 0 bases from J, the gap between germline ends came to 7 bases. In nucleotides, the CDR3 is TGCGCCAGCAGCTTGGGATTTTCCTCCTACGAGCAGTACTTC. This gives the protein CASSLGFSSYEQYF.

The table lists this clonotype with many counts. The chain links TRBV11-3 to TRBJ1-5, with 7 bases fitting TRBD1. With V trimmed by 4 bases and J by 0 bases, 12 bases remained unmatched. Germline V gives CDR1 SGHNT, CDR2 YENEEA. This CDR3 has 18 amino acids. The CDR3 nucleotides are TGTGCCAGCAGCTCCTTCGGTGGGCCAGGGGGTAGCAATCAGCCCCAGCATTTT. This translates into CASSSFGGPGGSNQPQHF.

The chain links TRBV5-1 to TRBJ2-7; the D call may be TRBD1 or TRBD2 (6 bases each). The germline V gene has CDR1 SGHRS and CDR2 YFSETQ. The CDR3 spans 12 residues. V shed 0 bases and J shed 6 bases, with 7 bases lying between them. The CDR3 protein is CASSLEGGEQYF. CDR3 sequence (DNA): TGCGCCAGCAGCTTGGAGGGGGGCGAGCAGTACTTC.

The J gene is TRBJ2-1, the V gene TRBV11-1; 8 bases match TRBD2. This CDR3 has 14 residues. With V trimmed by 3 bases and J by 7 bases, 5 bases remained unmatched. The V gene's germline CDR1 is SGHAT and CDR2 FQDESV (reference sequence). CDR3 sequence: CASSFSGNRNEQFF. CDR3 nucleotides: TGTGCCAGCAGCTTTAGCGGGAATCGGAATGAGCAGTTCTTC.

The count of this clonotype is one. The V gene is TRBV3-1, the J gene TRBJ2-3; TRBD2 matches at 11 bases. Per the germline V gene, CDR1 is LGHDT and CDR2 is YNNKEL (reference sequence). V was pared by 6 bases and J by 6 bases, with 11 bases of the junction left unmatched. This CDR3 is built from 16 residues. The CDR3: CASSDTGTSGRDTQYF. The CDR3 DNA is TGTGCCAGCAGTGACACCGGGACTAGCGGAAGGGATACGCAGTATTTT.

This clonotype was seen at least ten times. The V gene is TRBV25-1, the J gene TRBJ2-2, with TRBD1 matching over 8 bases. The CDR3 sequence is 14 residues long. Losses at the gene ends were 4 bases for V and 8 bases for J; bases not matched to a gene: 6. The germline V gene has CDR1 MGHDK and CDR2 SYGVNS. The CDR3 protein is CASSGSGGAGELFF. DNA for the CDR3: TGTGCCAGCAGTGGATCAGGGGGCGCTGGGGAGCTGTTTTTT.

This sequence joins TRBV20-1 and TRBJ2-5; D might be TRBD2 (5 bases). V lost 8 bases and J lost 1, with 14 bases in between. The CDR3 extends over 13 amino acids. Per germline, CDR1 DFQATT and CDR2 SNEGSKA (reference sequence). In nucleotides, the CDR3 is TGCAGTTCCCTCGGACTTTCCCAAGAGACCCAGTACTTC. Translating gives CSSLGLSQETQYF.

V gene TRBV28 combines with J gene TRBJ2-7; D remains ambiguous. This CDR3 comprises 11 residues. Trimming stripped 8 bases from V and 4 bases from J, with 9 bases between. Germline CDR1 is MDHEN and CDR2 is SYDVKM. The CDR3 bases are TGTGCCAGCTTGAATGAGTACGAGCAGTACTTC. It encodes CASLNEYEQYF.

This clonotype was found many times. The V gene is TRBV11-2, the J gene TRBJ2-1; D not certain. The CDR3 is 15 amino acids. The germline gives CDR1 SGHAT, CDR2 FQNNGV. V was shortened by 3 bases and J by 0 bases, with 9 bases between the two germline ends. Here the CDR3 DNA reads TGTGCCAGCAGCTTCGGCGTCCTCTCCTACAATGAGCAGTTCTTC. Protein product: CASSFGVLSYNEQFF.

This clonotype was seen only a few times. V is TRBV27 and J is TRBJ2-7, with no clear D. Germline V gene lookup returns CDR1 MNHEY and CDR2 SMNVEV (reference sequence). This CDR3 comprises 14 residues. Trimming removed 2 bases from V and 2 bases from J, with 10 bases in between. The CDR3 loop reads CASSLSPGTYEQYF. CDR3 bases: TGTGCCAGCAGTTTAAGCCCCGGAACCTACGAGCAGTACTTC.

Only a few counts were recorded for this clonotype. V gene TRBV11-2 combines with J gene TRBJ2-7; either TRBD1 or TRBD2 may fit D (6 bases each). Germline CDR1 is SGHAT and CDR2 is FQNNGV. V was pared by 5 bases and J by 5 bases, with 19 bases between. The CDR3 consists of 15 residues. DNA for the CDR3: TGTGCCAGCAGCCCTGGGGGGCGGGGTTGGAACGAGCAGTACGTC. Translating gives CASSPGGRGWNEQYV.

This clonotype was seen at least ten times. This chain uses TRBV10-3 with TRBJ2-1; 7 bases are a match to TRBD1. V was pared by 4 bases and J by 10 bases, with 13 bases of the junction left unmatched. Germline lookup yields CDR1 ENHRY and CDR2 SYGVKD. The CDR3 sequence is 15 residues long. CDR3 nucleotides: TGTGCCATCAGTGTCTACTCCCGACAGGGTTGGGAGCAGTTCTTC. It codes for CAISVYSRQGWEQFF.

The rearrangement links TRBV9 to TRBJ2-1; D perhaps matches TRBD2 (6 bases). CDR1 SGDLS and CDR2 YYNGEE come from the germline V gene. Deletions cut 3 bases from V and 3 bases from J, with 22 bases between. CDR3 length: 18 amino acids. The CDR3 spells CASSAGYLEWRDYNEQFF. The CDR3 bases are TGTGCCAGCAGCGCCGGTTATCTTGAGTGGCGGGACTACAATGAGCAGTTCTTC.